This T cell receptor (beta chain) was documented in a study of T cell responses to AZD1222 COVID-19 vaccine. With respect to this clone: What it binds is unknown.

Study observations and caveats: Mostly white British, mostly female donors; authors suggested clonal diversity may be underestimated. At study baseline, merely about 6 AZD1222 recipients were seropositive.

Measured with immunoSEQ multiplex PCR; TCRdb has only the in-frame clones, and not every one. The repertoire holds about 59,000 clones, with approximately 89% as singletons. The sequenced sample was peripheral blood, obtained 28 days after the second AZD1222 dose. The source is an adult who received the AZD1222 COVID-19 vaccine.

In nucleotides, the CDR3 is TGTGCCAGCAGCCTAAGCAGTAACTATGGCTACACCTTC. Translating gives CASSLSSNYGYTF. The J gene is TRBJ1-2, the V gene TRBV5-6; D unresolved. V was clipped by 4 bases and J by 1 base, with 8 bases between them. Germline V CDR1 and CDR2: SGHDT, YYEEEE. The length of the CDR3 is 13 residues.